A single sample gave rise to the 18 T cell receptor beta chains below, sequenced in a study of metastatic and nonmetastatic thyroid tumors. Through MiXCR, TCRdb re-clonotyped the PCR reads. The sample records under 60,000 clones, roughly a fifth being singletons. Thyroid surgery was preceded by no treatment in any patient. Sequencing was done on a sample of blood. Receptors originate from a male donor with papillary thyroid cancer or a benign thyroid nodule (not recorded which). Some clones in this sample may be carry-over from other donors' samples.

The chain joins TRBV14 to TRBJ1-6; D is undetermined. The CDR3 spans 16 residues. CDR1 SGHDN and CDR2 FVKESK come from the germline V gene. Trimming stripped 1 base from V and 9 bases from J, with 16 bases between. CDR3 protein: CASSQVGGDLSSPLHF. The CDR3 coding sequence is TGTGCCAGCAGCCAAGTAGGTGGGGATTTGAGTTCACCCCTCCACTTT.

This clone has more than one count but fewer than ten. The chain has TRBV15 and TRBJ1-3; tentatively, D is TRBD1 (6 bases). Looked up from germline, CDR1 is LNHNV and CDR2 is YYDKDF (reference sequence). Trimming shortened V by 5 bases and J by 0 bases, and 11 bases separated the two germline ends. The CDR3 consists of 15 residues. The CDR3 nucleotides are TGTGCCACCAGCTGGGACATCAGCTCTGGAAACACCATATATTTT. It codes for CATSWDISSGNTIYF.

This clone was seen ten or more times. The CDR3 loop reads CASSFSGTQGYTF. The CDR3 DNA reads TGTGCCAGCAGTTTTTCTGGGACCCAAGGCTACACCTTC. V and J are TRBV27 and TRBJ1-2, with D perhaps TRBD1 (5 bases). The CDR3 runs 13 residues. V lost 3 bases to trimming and J lost 8 bases, with 13 bases between them. Germline CDR1 reads MNHEY; CDR2 reads SMNVEV (reference sequence).

Only a few counts were recorded for this clone. The V call is TRBV20-1, the J call TRBJ1-2; D remains ambiguous. The CDR3 is 11 amino acids. Germline V gene data show CDR1 as DFQATT and CDR2 as SNEGSKA (reference sequence). Trimming pared 0 bases from V and 8 bases from J, leaving 7 bases between. The CDR3 is CSARDTRGYTF. The CDR3 bases are TGCAGTGCTAGAGATACCCGGGGCTACACCTTC.

This sequence joins TRBV30 and TRBJ1-2; D is undetermined. The CDR3 totals 12 residues. Trimming took off 1 base at V and 7 bases at J, with 10 bases between the two ends. Germline V gives CDR1 GTSNPN, CDR2 SVGIG (reference sequence). The CDR3 loop is CAWSEGEGGYTF. The CDR3 nucleotides read TGTGCCTGGAGTGAAGGAGAGGGTGGCTACACCTTC.

This clone was detected many times. This sequence joins TRBV7-8 and TRBJ2-7; 10 bases are a match to TRBD1. Germline V gives CDR1 SGHVS, CDR2 FQNEAQ. This CDR3 contains 14 residues. Trimming at V came to 3 bases and at J to 3 bases, leaving 2 bases not matched to a gene. The CDR3 region is CASSFGTGVYEQYF. The DNA of the CDR3 is TGTGCCAGCAGCTTCGGGACAGGGGTCTACGAGCAGTACTTC.

This clone was seen repeatedly, ten times or more. This chain uses TRBV18 with TRBJ1-1; D is perhaps TRBD1 (6 bases). V was cut by 2 bases and J by 1 base, with 23 bases left in between. The CDR3 spans 19 residues. CDR1 is KGHSH, CDR2 LQKENI, per germline. This CDR3 is CASSPFEYQGRKRNTEAFF. The CDR3 DNA follows: TGTGCCAGCTCACCATTTGAGTACCAGGGGCGAAAAAGGAACACTGAAGCTTTCTTT.

The chain uses TRBV19 and TRBJ1-2, with D possibly matching TRBD1 (5 bases). CDR3 length equals 15 residues. V lost 0 bases and J lost 4, with 12 bases in between. Germline V CDR1 and CDR2: LNHDA, SQIVND (reference sequence). DNA for the CDR3: TGTGCCAGTAGTATAGATCAACAGGTCTCCTATGGCTACACCTTC. Translated: CASSIDQQVSYGYTF.

This clone was seen at least ten times. The V call is TRBV11-2, the J call TRBJ1-2; no firm D call. The germline V and J ends were trimmed by 0 bases and 4 bases, with 18 bases remaining between them. In germline, CDR1 is SGHAT, CDR2 FQNNGV. The CDR3 extends over 17 amino acids. CDR3 DNA sequence: TGTGCCAGCAGCTTAGATCTAGGCAGCCGCCGAGGCTATGGCTACACCTTC. Its translation: CASSLDLGSRRGYGYTF.

This clone showed up many times. The rearrangement links TRBV19 to TRBJ2-1; no clear D gene. Trimming removed 6 bases from V and 4 bases from J, with 16 bases in between. The CDR3 covers 15 residues. Germline V gene sequence: CDR1 LNHDA, CDR2 SQIVND (reference sequence). CDR3 region: CASRLKYRNYNEQFF. DNA of the CDR3: TGTGCCAGTAGATTAAAGTATCGGAATTACAATGAGCAGTTCTTC.

This clone was seen a single time. The genes are TRBV9 and TRBJ2-1, with D possibly TRBD2 on 6 matching bases. The CDR3 covers 13 residues. The V gene's germline CDR1 is SGDLS and CDR2 YYNGEE. V lost 4 bases, J lost 5 bases, and 10 bases lay in between. The CDR3 region has the DNA TGTGCCAGCAGCCCGGACTATGACAATGAGCAGTTCTTC. It yields the protein CASSPDYDNEQFF.

This clone was seen many times. This sequence joins TRBV11-3 and TRBJ2-5; 7 nucleotides agree with TRBD2. CDR3 length: 17 residues. V shed 2 bases, J shed 0 bases, and the junction held 9 bases outside the gene matches. Germline loops: CDR1 SGHNT, CDR2 YENEEA. The CDR3 sequence is CASSLIGGTMYQETQYF. CDR3 sequence (DNA): TGTGCCAGCAGCTTAATCGGGGGGACCATGTACCAAGAGACCCAGTACTTC.

The J gene is TRBJ2-5, the V gene TRBV27; a weak D match, TRBD2 (5 bases). The ends were cut back, 6 bases at V and 7 bases at J, with 21 bases in the middle. The germline V gene encodes CDR1 MNHEY and CDR2 SMNVEV (reference sequence). The CDR3 runs 15 residues. The CDR3 bases are TGTGCCAGCAGCCCGGACTCCGCCCCTAGAACGACCCAGTACTTC. Translated, it gives CASSPDSAPRTTQYF.

This clone is medium-sized in the sample. The rearrangement uses TRBV5-1 and TRBJ1-2, with D uncertain. Germline CDR1 reads SGHRS; CDR2 reads YFSETQ. Trimming left V 0 bases short and J 3 bases short, with 9 bases between. CDR3 length equals 14 residues. The CDR3 region is CASSLGTVDYGYTF. For the CDR3, the DNA is TGCGCCAGCAGCTTGGGCACGGTTGACTATGGCTACACCTTC.

This clone was found many times. V and J are TRBV9 and TRBJ2-1; 12 nucleotides line up with TRBD2. CDR3 length equals 17 residues. The germline CDR1 and CDR2 sequences are SGDLS and YYNGEE. The V and J ends lost 4 bases and 2 bases, in that order; junction bases with no gene match: 7. The CDR3 here is CASSSPGTSGPYNEQFF. The CDR3, as DNA: TGTGCCAGCAGCTCACCAGGGACTAGCGGGCCCTACAATGAGCAGTTCTTC.

For this clone: Compared with germline, one end of the junction differs, possibly owing to a read error. The chain carries TRBV20-1 and TRBJ2-7; D may be TRBD2 (5 bases). Germline CDR1 DFQATT, CDR2 SNEGSKA (reference sequence). This CDR3 contains 13 residues. The DNA for the CDR3 is TGCATTGCTATGAGGACTGGTTTATATGAGCAGTACTTC. Its protein is CIAMRTGLYEQYF.

This clone was recorded at least ten times. This sample also contains other DNA sequences that code for the same CDR3. The chain has TRBV11-3 and TRBJ2-7; the match to TRBD1 covers 8 bases. The CDR3 is 15 residues long. Per germline, CDR1 SGHNT and CDR2 YENEEA. J was trimmed by 2 bases and V by 5 bases; bases with no gene match: 8. The CDR3 sequence: CASSIRDRITYEQYF. CDR3 nucleotides: TGTGCCAGCAGCATCCGGGACAGGATAACCTACGAGCAGTACTTC.

The rearrangement joins TRBV7-9 to TRBJ2-2, with D perhaps TRBD2 (6 bases). V was cut by 4 bases and J by 4 bases, with 10 bases left in between. CDR1 is SEHNR and CDR2 is FQNEAQ in the germline V gene (reference sequence). The CDR3 length is 14 residues. The CDR3 reads CASSSWGVTGELFF. CDR3 bases: TGTGCCAGCAGCTCCTGGGGGGTCACCGGGGAGCTGTTTTTT.